This TCR beta chain was captured by sequencing in a study of T cell responses to AZD1222 COVID-19 vaccine. Whole-study findings and limits: With dominance at 160-218 and 743-854, vaccine-associated CD4 TCRs spanned spike.

Sequenced by immunoSEQ multiplex PCR; TCRdb stores in-frame clones only, minus some. The profile shows 240,000 or so clones, approximately 93% of them singletons. Comment on this clone: The antigen is undetermined.

Sequences were derived from peripheral blood, sampled on day 0 of AZD1222 vaccination. The TCR was taken from an adult in good health.

CDR3 residues: CASSSGGTDTQYF. CDR3 sequence (DNA): TGTGCCAGCAGCAGCGGGGGCACAGATACGCAGTATTTT. The chain is built from TRBV9 and TRBJ2-3; 7 positions match TRBD2. V shed 4 bases, J shed 1 base, and the junction held 0 bases outside the gene matches. Looked up from germline, CDR1 is SGDLS and CDR2 is YYNGEE. The CDR3 is made up of 13 amino acids.